Included here is one T cell receptor beta chain sequence, with context. The antigen is unknown. The assay, immunoSEQ v3.0, was run at survey level. Repertoires were generated with immunoSEQ multiplex PCR, while TCRdb's copy carries only in-frame clones and drops some. The table includes 15,000 to 20,000 clones, 76% detected once. The CDR3 runs to 13 residues. V shed 8 bases and J shed 5 bases, with 15 bases lying between them. The germline CDR1 and CDR2 sequences are SEHNR and FQNEAQ (reference sequence). The content of samples before DNA extraction was about 0.9-11 million cryopreserved PBMC. The source of the sample is a study of long-term antiretroviral therapy in people with HIV. Study-wide points: An increase in diversity followed ART, yet levels stayed below transplant donor controls. Clones with expansion before ART led the repertoire at all time points. Spans of CDR3 length were tighter for HIV repertoires than for controls.

The input for sequencing was unsorted PBMCs, taken approximately 2.5 years before starting antiretroviral therapy. This TCR was recovered from a woman in her forties or fifties with HIV. V gene TRBV7-9 combines with J gene TRBJ1-2; a weak D match, TRBD1 (6 bases). The CDR3 sequence: CASGGQGLYGYTF. DNA for the CDR3: TGTGCCAGCGGGGGGCAGGGGCTGTATGGCTACACCTTC.